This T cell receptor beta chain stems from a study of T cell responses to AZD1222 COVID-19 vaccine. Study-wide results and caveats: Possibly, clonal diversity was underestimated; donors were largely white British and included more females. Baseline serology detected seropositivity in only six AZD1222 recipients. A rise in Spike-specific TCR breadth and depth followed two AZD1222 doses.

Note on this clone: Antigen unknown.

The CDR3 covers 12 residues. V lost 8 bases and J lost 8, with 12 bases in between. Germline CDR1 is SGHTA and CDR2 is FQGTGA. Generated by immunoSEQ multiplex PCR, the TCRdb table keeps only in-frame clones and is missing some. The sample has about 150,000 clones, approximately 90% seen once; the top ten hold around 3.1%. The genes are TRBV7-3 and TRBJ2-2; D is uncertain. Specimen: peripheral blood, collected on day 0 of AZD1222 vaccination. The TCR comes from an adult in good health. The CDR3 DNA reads TGTGCCAGCGGCGAGACTGGAGGGGAGCTGTTTTTT. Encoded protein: CASGETGGELFF. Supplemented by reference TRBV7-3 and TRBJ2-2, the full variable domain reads GAGVSQTPSNKVTEKGKYVELRCDPISGHTALYWYRQSLGQGPEFLIYFQGTGAADDSGLPNDRFFAVRPEGSVSTLKIQRTERGDSAVYLCASGETGGELFFGEGSRLTVL.